This T cell receptor (beta chain) was identified in a study of blood T cell repertoires in COVID-19. About the research overall: Sources were T cells, B-cell-depleted T cells, or PBMCs; the material itself was cDNA or gDNA.

TCRdb keeps only in-frame clones here, not all; method: immunoSEQ multiplex PCR. The data show over 250,000 clones, approximately 88% seen once. This CDR3 is built from 18 residues. Germline V gene lookup returns CDR1 KGHSH and CDR2 LQKENI. The V and J ends lost 3 bases and 3 bases, in that order; junction bases with no gene match: 11. The chain combines TRBV18 with TRBJ2-1; TRBD1 aligns across 10 bases. Sequencing was carried out using PBMCs or T cells enriched from blood (not recorded which). This TCR came from a woman between 18 and 29 years old who had recovered from COVID-19. Here the CDR3 reads CASSPSQPGQGFYNEQFF. In nucleotides, the CDR3 is TGTGCCAGCTCACCTTCACAACCGGGACAGGGGTTCTACAATGAGCAGTTCTTC. Variable domain in full (rest from reference TRBV18 and TRBJ2-1): NAGVMQNPRHLVRRRGQEARLRCSPMKGHSHVYWYRQLPEEGLKFMVYLQKENIIDESGMPKERFSAEFPKEGPSILRIQQVVRGDSAAYFCASSPSQPGQGFYNEQFFGPGTRLTVL.